Listed below are T cell receptor beta chains from one sample, sequenced in a study of shared clonotypes between healthy human individuals. The assay was immunoSEQ multiplex PCR, and TCRdb's table has in-frame clones only and misses some. Found here are about 1.1 million clones, about 72% of them singletons; the top ten hold 0.89%. Input material: memory CD4+ T cells from PBMCs. The receptors originated from a man between 18 and 35 years old in good health. Some clones in this sample may be carry-over from other donors' samples. The CDR3 runs from the conserved cysteine through the conserved F or W. Fields, in order: V gene, J gene, clone size, D gene, CDR3 protein, CDR3 DNA. A D gene is named only where the DNA matches it firmly. Clone size appears in some rows only: once, few, many, or a class for an expanded clone.

TRBV7-9	TRBJ2-1	few	NA	CASSPQDLWERNEQFF	TGTGCCAGCAGCCCACAAGATTTGTGGGAGAGAAATGAGCAGTTCTTC
TRBV7-9	TRBJ2-6	NA	TRBD1	CASSLRGQGATPGANVLTF	TGTGCCAGCAGCTTACGGGGACAGGGGGCCACTCCCGGGGCCAACGTCCTGACTTTC
TRBV11-2	TRBJ2-7	NA	TRBD2	CASSRPGLASLLSYEQYF	TGTGCCAGCAGCCGTCCGGGACTAGCGTCCTTGCTTTCCTACGAGCAGTACTTC
TRBV30	TRBJ1-1	few	NA	CAWSVQENTEAFF	TGTGCCTGGAGTGTACAGGAAAACACTGAAGCTTTCTTT
TRBV5-1	TRBJ2-7	NA	NA	CASSLEPYEQYF	TGCGCCAGCAGCCTGGAACCCTACGAGCAGTACTTC
TRBV9	TRBJ2-7	NA	TRBD1	CASSAGTGDSYEQYF	TGTGCCAGCAGCGCCGGGACAGGAGATTCCTACGAGCAGTACTTC
TRBV11-2	TRBJ2-4	NA	TRBD2	CASSSLSGRKEKNIQYF	TGTGCCAGCAGCTCCCTTAGCGGGAGGAAAGAGAAAAACATTCAGTACTTC
TRBV6-1	TRBJ1-4	NA	NA	CASSDNRRHEKLFF	TGTGCCAGCAGTGATAACAGAAGACATGAAAAACTGTTTTTT
TRBV11-2	TRBJ2-5	NA	NA	CASSFGTPHSQTQYF	TGTGCCAGCAGCTTTGGGACTCCCCATTCACAGACCCAGTACTTC
TRBV6-6	TRBJ2-2	once	NA	CASSYQGYTGELFF	TGTGCCAGCAGTTACCAGGGATACACCGGGGAGCTGTTTTTT
TRBV28	TRBJ1-5	few	TRBD1	CASSPGQGSQPQHF	TGTGCCAGCAGTCCGGGACAGGGAAGCCAGCCCCAGCATTTT
TRBV7-2	TRBJ1-5	NA	TRBD1	CASSLVQGDQPQHF	TGTGCCAGCAGCTTAGTGCAGGGGGATCAGCCCCAGCATTTT
TRBV6-5	TRBJ1-1	many	NA	CASRAAFGAFF	TGTGCCAGCAGGGCCGCTTTTGGAGCTTTCTTT
TRBV18	TRBJ1-2	NA	TRBD1	CASSPPSTGDGYTF	TGTGCCAGCTCACCACCTTCGACAGGGGACGGCTACACCTTC
TRBV5-1	TRBJ2-1	NA	NA	CASTALGGTYNEQFF	TGCGCCAGTACCGCCCTAGGCGGGACGTACAATGAGCAGTTCTTC
TRBV30	TRBJ2-3	NA	TRBD2	CAWNPGLATDTQYF	TGTGCCTGGAACCCGGGACTAGCTACAGATACGCAGTATTTT
TRBV30	TRBJ1-1	NA	NA	CAWSSGGDAEAFF	TGTGCCTGGAGTTCGGGGGGGGACGCTGAAGCTTTCTTT
TRBV6-5	TRBJ2-7	NA	NA	CASWGLNSYEQYF	TGTGCCAGCTGGGGGCTGAACTCCTACGAGCAGTACTTC